The 5 T cell receptor beta chains reported below all come from one sample, sequenced in a study of blood T cell repertoires in COVID-19. Clones were read by immunoSEQ multiplex PCR, and TCRdb kept only the in-frame ones, dropping some. Among about 200,000 clones, about 90% were seen once, and the ten largest hold approximately 8%. What was sequenced was PBMCs or T cells enriched from blood (not recorded which). These receptors were obtained from a woman between 18 and 30 years old who had recovered from COVID-19.

The chain employs TRBV6-1 and TRBJ1-1, with 10 bases lining up with TRBD1. Germline V gene data show CDR1 as MNHNS and CDR2 as SASEGT. The CDR3 runs 17 residues. J was trimmed by 6 bases and V by 4 bases; bases with no gene match: 14. The CDR3 DNA reads TGTGCCAGCAGTGCGGGACAGGGGTATGCCAATCGGGCTGAAGCTTTCTTT. The encoded protein is CASSAGQGYANRAEAFF.

The chain recombines TRBV2 with TRBJ2-7; D is possibly TRBD1 (5 bases). Germline CDR1 and CDR2: SNHLY and FYNNEI. This CDR3 region has 12 residues. V was clipped by 8 bases and J by 4 bases, with 12 bases between them. The CDR3 reads CASGMAGYEQYF. The CDR3 nucleotides read TGTGCCAGCGGAATGGCAGGGTACGAGCAGTACTTC.

This clone showed up just once. Within the sample, other DNA sequences also encode this same CDR3. The chain recombines TRBV6-5 with TRBJ2-5; 12 bases fit TRBD2. The CDR3 is 16 amino acids. Germline V gene sequence: CDR1 MNHEY, CDR2 SVGAGI. V shed 2 bases, J shed 2 bases, and the junction held 3 bases outside the gene matches. CDR3 in amino acids: CASSYGLAGGQETQYF. The CDR3 region has the DNA TGTGCCAGCAGTTACGGGCTAGCGGGGGGGCAAGAGACCCAGTACTTC.

This clone was observed once. The J gene is TRBJ2-2, the V gene TRBV5-1, with D perhaps matching TRBD1 (6 bases). V lost 0 bases, J lost 7 bases, and 10 bases lay in between. The CDR3 consists of 14 residues. Germline CDR1 reads SGHRS; CDR2 reads YFSETQ. CDR3 protein: CASSLEGVGGELFF. The CDR3 DNA reads TGCGCCAGCAGCTTGGAGGGGGTCGGCGGGGAGCTGTTTTTT.

The V gene is TRBV6-5, the J gene TRBJ1-2, with D uncertain. The CDR3 is 15 amino acids. Germline CDR1 and CDR2: MNHEY and SVGAGI. Trimming took 6 bases from V and 6 from J, leaving 20 bases between them. CDR3 in amino acids: CASSLRGGEFDGYTF. CDR3 in DNA: TGTGCCAGCAGCCTTAGAGGTGGGGAGTTTGATGGCTACACCTTC.